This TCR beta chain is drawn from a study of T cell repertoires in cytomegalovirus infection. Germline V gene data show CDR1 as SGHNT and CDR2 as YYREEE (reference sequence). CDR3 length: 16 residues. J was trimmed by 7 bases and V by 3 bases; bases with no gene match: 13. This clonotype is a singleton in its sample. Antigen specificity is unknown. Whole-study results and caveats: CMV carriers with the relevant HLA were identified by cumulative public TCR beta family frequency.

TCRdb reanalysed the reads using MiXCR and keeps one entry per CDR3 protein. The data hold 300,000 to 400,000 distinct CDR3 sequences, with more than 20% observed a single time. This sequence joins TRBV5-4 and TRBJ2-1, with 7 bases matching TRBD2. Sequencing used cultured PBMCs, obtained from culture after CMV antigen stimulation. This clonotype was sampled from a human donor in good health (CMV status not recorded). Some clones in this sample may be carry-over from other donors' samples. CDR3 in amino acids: CASSSGGQGGVNEQFF. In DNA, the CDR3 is TGTGCCAGCAGCTCCGGCGGGCAGGGAGGGGTAAATGAGCAGTTCTTC.